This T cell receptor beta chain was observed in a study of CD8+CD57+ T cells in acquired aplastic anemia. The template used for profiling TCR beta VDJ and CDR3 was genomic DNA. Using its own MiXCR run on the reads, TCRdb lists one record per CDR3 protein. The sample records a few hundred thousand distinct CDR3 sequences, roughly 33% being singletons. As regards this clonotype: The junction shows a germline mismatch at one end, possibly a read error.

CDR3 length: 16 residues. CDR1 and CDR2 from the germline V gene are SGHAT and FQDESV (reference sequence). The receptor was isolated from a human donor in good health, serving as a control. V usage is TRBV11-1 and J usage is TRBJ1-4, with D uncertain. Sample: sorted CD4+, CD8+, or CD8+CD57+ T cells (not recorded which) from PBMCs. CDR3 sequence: CASSPLEWAKNEELFF. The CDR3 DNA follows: TGTGCCAGCAGCCCTCTGGAGTGGGCCAAAAATGAAGAACTGTTTTTT.